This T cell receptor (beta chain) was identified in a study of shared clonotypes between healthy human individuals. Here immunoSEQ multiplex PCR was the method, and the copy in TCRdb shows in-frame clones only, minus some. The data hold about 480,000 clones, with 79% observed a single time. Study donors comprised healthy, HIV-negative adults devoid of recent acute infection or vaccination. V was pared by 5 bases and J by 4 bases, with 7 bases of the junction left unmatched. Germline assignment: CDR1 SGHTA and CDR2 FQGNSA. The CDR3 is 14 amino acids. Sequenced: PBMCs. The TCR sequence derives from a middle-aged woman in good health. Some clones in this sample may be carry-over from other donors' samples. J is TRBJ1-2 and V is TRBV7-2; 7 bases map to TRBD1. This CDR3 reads CASSESTGVYGYTF. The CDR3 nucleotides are TGTGCCAGCAGCGAGAGCACAGGGGTCTATGGCTACACCTTC.